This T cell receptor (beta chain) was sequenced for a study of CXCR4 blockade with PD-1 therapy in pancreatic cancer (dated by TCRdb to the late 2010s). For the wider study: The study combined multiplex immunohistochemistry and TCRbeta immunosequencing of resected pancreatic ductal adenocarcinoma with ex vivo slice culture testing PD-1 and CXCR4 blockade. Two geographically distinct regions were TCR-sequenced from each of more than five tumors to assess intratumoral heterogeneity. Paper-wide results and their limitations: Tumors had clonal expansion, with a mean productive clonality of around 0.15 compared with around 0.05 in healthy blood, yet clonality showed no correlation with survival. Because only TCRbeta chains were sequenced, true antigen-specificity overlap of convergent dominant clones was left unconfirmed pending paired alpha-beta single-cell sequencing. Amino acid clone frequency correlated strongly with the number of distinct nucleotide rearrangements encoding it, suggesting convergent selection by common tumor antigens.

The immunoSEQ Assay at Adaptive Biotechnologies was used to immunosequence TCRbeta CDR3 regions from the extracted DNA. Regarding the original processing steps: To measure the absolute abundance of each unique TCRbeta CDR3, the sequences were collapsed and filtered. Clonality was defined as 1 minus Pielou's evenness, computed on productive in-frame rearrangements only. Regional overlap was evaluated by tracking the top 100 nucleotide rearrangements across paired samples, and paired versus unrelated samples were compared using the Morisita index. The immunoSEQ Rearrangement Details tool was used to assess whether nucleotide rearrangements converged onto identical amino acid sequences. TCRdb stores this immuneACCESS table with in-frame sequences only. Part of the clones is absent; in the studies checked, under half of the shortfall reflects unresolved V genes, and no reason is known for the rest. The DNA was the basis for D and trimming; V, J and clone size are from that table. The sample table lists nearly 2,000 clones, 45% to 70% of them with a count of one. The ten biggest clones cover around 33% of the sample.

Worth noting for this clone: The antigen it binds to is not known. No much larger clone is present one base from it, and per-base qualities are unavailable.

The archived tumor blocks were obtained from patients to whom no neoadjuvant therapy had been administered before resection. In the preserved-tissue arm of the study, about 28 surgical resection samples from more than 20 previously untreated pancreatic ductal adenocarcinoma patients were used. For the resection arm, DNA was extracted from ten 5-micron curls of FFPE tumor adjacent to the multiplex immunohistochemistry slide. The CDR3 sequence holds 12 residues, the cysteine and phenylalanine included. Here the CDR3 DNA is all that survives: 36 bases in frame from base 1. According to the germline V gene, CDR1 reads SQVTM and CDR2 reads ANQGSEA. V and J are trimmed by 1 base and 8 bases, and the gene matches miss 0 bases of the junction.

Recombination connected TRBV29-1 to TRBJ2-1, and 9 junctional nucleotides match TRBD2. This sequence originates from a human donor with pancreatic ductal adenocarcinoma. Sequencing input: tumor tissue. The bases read TGCAGCGTTGAAGTAGCGGGGGATGAGCAGTTCTTC. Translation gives CSVEVAGDEQFF.